This is a list of T cell receptor beta chains from one sample in a study of human T cells and chemical hapten exposure. One entry per CDR3 protein, called by TCRdb with MiXCR from the RACE reads. This sample has 95,000 to 150,000 distinct CDR3 sequences, with roughly an eighth found just once. Specimen: whole blood, collected in connection with sensitization to the hapten diphenylcyclopropenone (DPC). These receptors were taken from a man between 18 and 35 years old with alopecia areata. Some clones in this sample may be carry-over from other donors' samples. The CDR3 runs from the conserved cysteine through the conserved F or W. Fields, in order: V gene, CDR3 protein.

v_gene: TRBV14
CDR3aa: CASSQDRPGGAFYEQYF

v_gene: TRBV5-1
CDR3aa: CASSLTGLAGAYNEQFF

v_gene: TRBV27
CDR3aa: CASSRKFDSEAFF

v_gene: TRBV5-1
CDR3aa: CASSLASTGIQETQYF

v_gene: TRBV3-1
CDR3aa: CASSQDPSGGETQYF

v_gene: TRBV12-3/TRBV12-4
CDR3aa: CASSPTGTDYNEQFF

v_gene: TRBV5-6
CDR3aa: CASSLRTGIITDTQYF

v_gene: TRBV6-6
CDR3aa: CASSQGQWNQPQHF

v_gene: TRBV7-9
CDR3aa: CASSLEGGAAKNIQYF

v_gene: TRBV4-2
CDR3aa: CASSQGGQGITDTQYF

v_gene: TRBV10-3
CDR3aa: CAISEWSKETQYF

v_gene: TRBV4-3
CDR3aa: CASSQGTALNSPLHF

v_gene: TRBV6-1
CDR3aa: CASKGQGSSYEQYF

v_gene: TRBV28
CDR3aa: CASRLPGETQYF